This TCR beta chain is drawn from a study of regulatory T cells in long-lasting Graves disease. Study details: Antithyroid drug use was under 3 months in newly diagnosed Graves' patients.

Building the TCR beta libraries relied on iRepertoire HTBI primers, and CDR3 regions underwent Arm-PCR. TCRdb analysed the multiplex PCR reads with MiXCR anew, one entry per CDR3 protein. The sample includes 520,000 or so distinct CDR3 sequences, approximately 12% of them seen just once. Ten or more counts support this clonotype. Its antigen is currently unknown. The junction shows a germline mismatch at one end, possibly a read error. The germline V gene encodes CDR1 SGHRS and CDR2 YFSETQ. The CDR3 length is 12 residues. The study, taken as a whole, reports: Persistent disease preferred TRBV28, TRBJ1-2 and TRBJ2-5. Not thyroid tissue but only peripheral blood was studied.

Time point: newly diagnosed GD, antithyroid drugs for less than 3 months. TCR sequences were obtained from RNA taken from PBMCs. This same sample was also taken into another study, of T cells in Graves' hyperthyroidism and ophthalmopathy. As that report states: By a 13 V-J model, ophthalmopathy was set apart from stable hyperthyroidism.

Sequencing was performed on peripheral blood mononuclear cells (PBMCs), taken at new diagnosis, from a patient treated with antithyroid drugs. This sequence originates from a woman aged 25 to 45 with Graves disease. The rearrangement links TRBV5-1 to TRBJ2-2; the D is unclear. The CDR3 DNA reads TGTGCCAGCAACAGGAACACCGGGGAGCTGTTTTTT. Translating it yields CASNRNTGELFF.